This is a list of T cell receptor beta chains from one sample in a study of blood T cells in healthy people across ages. TCRdb independently ran MiXCR on the 5' RACE reads; one entry per CDR3 protein. The table shows 1.5 million to 2 million distinct CDR3 sequences, with about two fifths occurring only once. Sequenced sample: blood. These receptors originate from a human donor in good health. The CDR3 runs from the conserved cysteine through the conserved F or W. Fields, in order: V gene, J gene, D gene, CDR3 length, clone size, CDR3 DNA, CDR3 protein. A D gene is named only where the DNA matches it firmly. Size is omitted from some rows. Given values are once, few, many or a class for expanded clones.

v_call: TRBV28; j_call: TRBJ2-4; d_call: .; cdr3_length: 17; clone_size: few; cdr3_nt: TGTGCCAGCAGATCCGACAGGACTGGGATAGCCAAAAACATTCAGTACTTC; cdr3_aa: CASRSDRTGIAKNIQYF
v_call: TRBV29-1; j_call: TRBJ2-7; d_call: TRBD1; cdr3_length: 14; clone_size: .; cdr3_nt: TGCAGCGCTACAGGGGTCTTACCACCCTACGAGCAGTACTTC; cdr3_aa: CSATGVLPPYEQYF
v_call: TRBV27; j_call: TRBJ2-6; d_call: TRBD2; cdr3_length: 15; clone_size: few; cdr3_nt: TGTGCCAGCAGGAGGGAGGGCTCTGGGGCCAACGTCCTGACTTTC; cdr3_aa: CASRREGSGANVLTF
v_call: TRBV12-3/TRBV12-4; j_call: TRBJ1-1; d_call: TRBD1; cdr3_length: 17; clone_size: .; cdr3_nt: TGTGCCAGCAGTTTAGTAGTAAGGGACAGGGTTGGGGATGAAGCTTTCTTT; cdr3_aa: CASSLVVRDRVGDEAFF
v_call: TRBV28; j_call: TRBJ1-2; d_call: .; cdr3_length: 13; clone_size: .; cdr3_nt: TGTGCCAGCAGTGCGATCGGGAGCTATGGCTACACCTTC; cdr3_aa: CASSAIGSYGYTF
v_call: TRBV5-1; j_call: TRBJ2-7; d_call: TRBD1; cdr3_length: 14; clone_size: .; cdr3_nt: TGCGCCAGCACACCGGGACAGGGGGCCAAAGAGCAGTACTTC; cdr3_aa: CASTPGQGAKEQYF
v_call: TRBV9; j_call: TRBJ2-7; d_call: .; cdr3_length: 14; clone_size: many; cdr3_nt: TGTGCCAGCAGCGTAGGACAGGGACTCTACGAGCAGTACTTC; cdr3_aa: CASSVGQGLYEQYF
v_call: TRBV18; j_call: TRBJ2-4; d_call: .; cdr3_length: 14; clone_size: .; cdr3_nt: TGTGCCAGCTCCGTAGGGCTGGACAAAAACATTCAGTACTTC; cdr3_aa: CASSVGLDKNIQYF
v_call: TRBV6-5; j_call: TRBJ1-2; d_call: .; cdr3_length: 14; clone_size: .; cdr3_nt: TGTGCCGGCAGCCTCACCAGGAGGGACTATGGCTACACCTTC; cdr3_aa: CAGSLTRRDYGYTF
v_call: TRBV21-1; j_call: TRBJ2-5; d_call: .; cdr3_length: 17; clone_size: few; cdr3_nt: TGTGCCAGCAGCAAACTTGGTTGGGGGGACACACAAGAGACCCAGTACTTC; cdr3_aa: CASSKLGWGDTQETQYF
v_call: TRBV29-1; j_call: TRBJ1-1; d_call: .; cdr3_length: 14; clone_size: .; cdr3_nt: TGCAGCACAGGACGGCTATCCATGAACACTGAAGCTTTCTTT; cdr3_aa: CSTGRLSMNTEAFF
v_call: TRBV7-9; j_call: TRBJ2-5; d_call: TRBD2; cdr3_length: 13; clone_size: .; cdr3_nt: TGTGCCAGCACAACGGGGGGGCAAGAGACCCAGTACTTC; cdr3_aa: CASTTGGQETQYF
v_call: TRBV7-2; j_call: TRBJ1-5; d_call: TRBD1; cdr3_length: 17; clone_size: .; cdr3_nt: TGTGCCAGCAGCTCAAACCTGGACAGGGGGTTTAATCAGCCCCAGCATTTT; cdr3_aa: CASSSNLDRGFNQPQHF
v_call: TRBV9; j_call: TRBJ2-1; d_call: .; cdr3_length: 13; clone_size: once; cdr3_nt: TGTGCCAGCAGCGTAGTGCCGTCGGGGGAGCAGTTCTTC; cdr3_aa: CASSVVPSGEQFF
v_call: TRBV24-1; j_call: TRBJ2-7; d_call: TRBD1; cdr3_length: 15; clone_size: .; cdr3_nt: TGTGCCACCAGTGGTCCCGGGACAGGGCACTACGAGCAGTACTTC; cdr3_aa: CATSGPGTGHYEQYF
v_call: TRBV30; j_call: TRBJ1-2; d_call: .; cdr3_length: 12; clone_size: few; cdr3_nt: TGTGCCTGGAGTGTAATTGGGTATGGCTACACCTTC; cdr3_aa: CAWSVIGYGYTF
v_call: TRBV7-9; j_call: TRBJ1-2; d_call: .; cdr3_length: 12; clone_size: .; cdr3_nt: TGTGCCAGAGGAGACCCTAACTATGGCTACACCTTC; cdr3_aa: CARGDPNYGYTF
v_call: TRBV5-4; j_call: TRBJ2-7; d_call: .; cdr3_length: 14; clone_size: .; cdr3_nt: TGTGCCAGCAGCTCGATGGGGCAGAGGCACGAGCAGTACTTC; cdr3_aa: CASSSMGQRHEQYF
v_call: TRBV18; j_call: TRBJ2-7; d_call: TRBD1; cdr3_length: 14; clone_size: .; cdr3_nt: TGTGCCAGCTCAACTACGACAGGGGTAGACGAGCAGTACTTC; cdr3_aa: CASSTTTGVDEQYF
v_call: TRBV20-1; j_call: TRBJ2-5; d_call: .; cdr3_length: 13; clone_size: .; cdr3_nt: TGCAGTGCTAGAGGGGCAGGCTTAGGGACCCAGTACTTC; cdr3_aa: CSARGAGLGTQYF
v_call: TRBV7-9; j_call: TRBJ1-2; d_call: TRBD1; cdr3_length: 14; clone_size: .; cdr3_nt: TGTGTCAGCAGCTTAGGCAGGGGGAACTATGGCTACACCTTC; cdr3_aa: CVSSLGRGNYGYTF
v_call: TRBV19; j_call: TRBJ2-5; d_call: .; cdr3_length: 14; clone_size: .; cdr3_nt: TGTGCCAGTAGCGCAGGGGTTCGGCAAGAGACCCAGTACTTC; cdr3_aa: CASSAGVRQETQYF
v_call: TRBV6-6; j_call: TRBJ1-4; d_call: .; cdr3_length: 12; clone_size: .; cdr3_nt: TGTGCCAGCAGAAGGGGGGAAGAAAAACTGTTTTTT; cdr3_aa: CASRRGEEKLFF
v_call: TRBV7-9; j_call: TRBJ2-7; d_call: .; cdr3_length: 13; clone_size: few; cdr3_nt: TGTGCCAGCAGTTCACAGGGTATCCACGAGCAGTACTTC; cdr3_aa: CASSSQGIHEQYF
v_call: TRBV7-2; j_call: TRBJ2-3; d_call: TRBD1; cdr3_length: 16; clone_size: .; cdr3_nt: TGTGCCAGCAGCGGTGGGACAGAAACTAGCACAGATACGCAGTATTTT; cdr3_aa: CASSGGTETSTDTQYF
v_call: TRBV5-6; j_call: TRBJ2-1; d_call: .; cdr3_length: 13; clone_size: .; cdr3_nt: TGTGCCAGCAGCCTCGGAGTAGCCATGAAACAGTTCTTC; cdr3_aa: CASSLGVAMKQFF